What follows are 12 T cell receptor beta chains derived from one specimen sequenced in a study of cytomegalovirus exposure and HLA in healthy donors. PCR involved 60 Vbeta and 13 Jbeta primers. Produced via immunoSEQ multiplex PCR; TCRdb's table is partial and in-frame only. The sample records roughly 100,000 clones, roughly four fifths being singletons. Sequenced: PBMCs. The receptor set was obtained from a man aged 50-59 years in good health and CMV-seronegative.

J is TRBJ2-7 and V is TRBV6-5; maybe TRBD1 (6 bases). The germline gives CDR1 MNHEY, CDR2 SVGAGI. This CDR3 spans 15 amino acids. The V and J ends lost 5 bases and 0 bases respectively, with 14 bases between them. The CDR3 spells CASSGTGLLSYEQYV. The CDR3 bases are TGTGCCAGCAGTGGAACAGGGCTACTCTCCTACGAGCAGTACGTC.

This clone was seen only once. The chain uses TRBV7-2 and TRBJ2-7; TRBD1 agrees at 8 bases. CDR1 and CDR2 (germline): SGHTA, FQGNSA. The CDR3 has 14 residues. V lost 5 bases, J lost 3 bases, and 6 bases stayed unmatched. CDR3 coding DNA: TGTGCCAGCAGCCCAGTGGACAGGGACTACGAGCAGTACTTC. Translation: CASSPVDRDYEQYF.

This clone has only a few counts. The genes are TRBV2 and TRBJ2-1; D is ambiguous. CDR3 length: 13 amino acids. V shed 3 bases and J shed 9 bases, with 12 bases lying between them. Germline values: CDR1 SNHLY, CDR2 FYNNEI. CDR3 in amino acids: CASSEEDSSEQFF. The CDR3 DNA reads as TGTGCCAGCAGTGAGGAAGACTCATCTGAGCAGTTCTTC.

The J gene is TRBJ1-2, the V gene TRBV4-1; TRBD1 aligns across 10 bases. The ends lost 0 bases at V and 2 bases at J; junction bases unmatched: 3. The CDR3 covers 16 residues. Germline assignment: CDR1 MGHRA and CDR2 YSYEKL. Here the CDR3 reads CASSQDDRGQNYGYTF. In DNA form, the CDR3 reads TGCGCCAGCAGCCAAGACGACAGGGGGCAAAACTATGGCTACACCTTC.

V gene TRBV6-6 combines with J gene TRBJ1-5; possibly TRBD1 for D (6 bases). CDR3 length: 14 residues. The V end lost 2 bases, the J end lost 4 bases, and 9 bases lay between the germline ends. Germline V gene data show CDR1 as MNHNY and CDR2 as SVGAGI (reference sequence). CDR3 sequence reads: CASSYAGENQPQHF. CDR3 nucleotide sequence: TGTGCCAGCAGTTACGCAGGGGAAAATCAGCCCCAGCATTTT.

This clone was seen a handful of times. The chain joins TRBV16 to TRBJ2-6; D is ambiguous. The CDR3 length is 17 residues. Germline lookup yields CDR1 KGHSY and CDR2 FQNENV. V dropped 4 bases and J dropped 2 bases, with 15 bases sitting between them. CDR3 in DNA: TGTGCCAGCAGCCGTAATCTCGTTCAGGCTGGGGCCAACGTCCTGACTTTC. It yields the protein CASSRNLVQAGANVLTF.

The chain links TRBV6-1 to TRBJ1-1; TRBD1 agrees at 8 bases. The CDR3 has 14 residues. CDR1 is MNHNS and CDR2 is SASEGT in the germline V gene. Germline trimming cut 8 bases from V and 4 bases from J; bases unmatched to any gene: 9. The CDR3 region has the DNA TGTGCCAGCGCCAGGGGGCCTGGGGGCACTGAAGCTTTCTTT. Amino acid sequence: CASARGPGGTEAFF.

This rearrangement joins TRBV9 to TRBJ1-1; TRBD1 matches at 8 bases. The CDR3 contains 14 residues. The V gene end was trimmed by 4 bases and the J gene end by 5 bases; junction bases not matched to a gene: 7. The germline V gene has CDR1 SGDLS and CDR2 YYNGEE. CDR3 bases: TGTGCCAGCAGCTCCGACAGGGGTAATACTGAAGCTTTCTTT. Residues: CASSSDRGNTEAFF. The full variable domain, rest sourced from reference TRBV9 and TRBJ1-1, is DSGVTQTPKHLITATGQRVTLRCSPRSGDLSVYWYQQSLDQGLQFLIQYYNGEERAKGNILERFSAQQFPDLHSELNLSSLELGDSALYFCASSSDRGNTEAFFGQGTRLTVV.

CDR3 residues: CASSLGVGGSSGELFF. In nucleotides, the CDR3 is TGTGCCAGCAGCTTAGGGGTGGGGGGGTCGTCCGGGGAGCTGTTTTTT. The rearrangement joins TRBV7-2 to TRBJ2-2; 7 bases fit TRBD2. CDR1 is SGHTA and CDR2 is FQGNSA in the germline V gene. CDR3 size: 16 residues. Germline trimming cut 1 base from V and 6 bases from J; bases unmatched to any gene: 8.

The rearrangement joins TRBV7-9 to TRBJ2-7; D not resolved. The CDR3 has 12 residues. CDR1 SEHNR and CDR2 FQNEAQ come from the germline V gene (reference sequence). With 4 bases removed from V and 5 bases from J, the gap between germline ends came to 9 bases. CDR3 nucleotide sequence: TGTGCCAGCAGCTCGCCCTTAGACGAGCAGTACTTC. Protein sequence: CASSSPLDEQYF.

The chain's CDR3 is CASSPTRSGELFF. The CDR3 DNA reads as TGTGCCAGCAGTCCTACTAGATCCGGGGAGCTGTTTTTT. The chain is built from TRBV2 and TRBJ2-2; D is perhaps TRBD2 (5 bases). Germline CDR1 is SNHLY and CDR2 is FYNNEI. There are 13 residues in the CDR3. The ends were cut back, 5 bases at V and 6 bases at J, with 10 bases in the middle.

J is TRBJ1-2 and V is TRBV10-3; 7 bases align to TRBD1. Germline trimming cut 4 bases from V and 4 bases from J; bases unmatched to any gene: 6. The CDR3 has 14 residues. Per germline, CDR1 ENHRY and CDR2 SYGVKD. CDR3 DNA: TGTGCCATCAGTGCCTCAGGGGGTCGCTATGGCTACACCTTC. Translation: CAISASGGRYGYTF.